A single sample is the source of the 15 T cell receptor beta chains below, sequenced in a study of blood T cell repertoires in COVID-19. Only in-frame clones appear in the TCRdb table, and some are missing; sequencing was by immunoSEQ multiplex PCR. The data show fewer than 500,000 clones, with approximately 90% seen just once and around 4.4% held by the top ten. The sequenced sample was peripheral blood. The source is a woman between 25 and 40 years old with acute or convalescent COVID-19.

The CDR3 reads CSASRSVNQPQHF. The CDR3 DNA reads as TGCAGTGCTAGTCGCAGTGTAAATCAGCCCCAGCATTTT. This sequence joins TRBV20-1 and TRBJ1-5; D gene ambiguous. In germline, CDR1 is DFQATT, CDR2 SNEGSKA (reference sequence). Trimming took off 3 bases at V and 4 bases at J, with 10 bases between the two ends. CDR3 length equals 13 residues.

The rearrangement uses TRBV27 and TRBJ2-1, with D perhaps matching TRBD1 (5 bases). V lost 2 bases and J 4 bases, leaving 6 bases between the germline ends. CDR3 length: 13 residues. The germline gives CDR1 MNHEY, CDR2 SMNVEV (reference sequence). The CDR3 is CASSLDRYNEQFF. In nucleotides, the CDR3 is TGTGCCAGCAGTTTAGACAGATACAATGAGCAGTTCTTC.

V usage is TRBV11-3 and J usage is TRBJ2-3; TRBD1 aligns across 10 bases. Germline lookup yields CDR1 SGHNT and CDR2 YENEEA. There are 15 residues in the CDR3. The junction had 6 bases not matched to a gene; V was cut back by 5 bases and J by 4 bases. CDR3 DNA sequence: TGTGCCAGCAGCCCCGGGACAGGGGTTCCAGATACGCAGTATTTT. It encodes CASSPGTGVPDTQYF. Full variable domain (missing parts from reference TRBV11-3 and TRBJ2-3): EAGVVQSPRYKIIEKKQPVAFWCNPISGHNTLYWYLQNLGQGPELLIRYENEEAVDDSQLPKDRFSAERLKGVDSTLKIQPAELGDSAVYLCASSPGTGVPDTQYFGPGTRLTVL.

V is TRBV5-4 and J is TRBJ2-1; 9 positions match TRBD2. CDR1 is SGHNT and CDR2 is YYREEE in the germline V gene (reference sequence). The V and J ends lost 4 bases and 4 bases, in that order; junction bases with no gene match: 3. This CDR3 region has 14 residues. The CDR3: CASSPGLAYNEQFF. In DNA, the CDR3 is TGTGCCAGCAGCCCGGGACTAGCTTACAATGAGCAGTTCTTC.

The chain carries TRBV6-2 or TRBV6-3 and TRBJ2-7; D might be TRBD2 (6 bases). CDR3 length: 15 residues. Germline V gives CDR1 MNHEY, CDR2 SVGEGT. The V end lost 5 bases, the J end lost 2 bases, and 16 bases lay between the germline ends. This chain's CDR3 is CASSTGGLGTYEQYF. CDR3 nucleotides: TGTGCCAGCAGTACCGGGGGTCTGGGGACCTACGAGCAGTACTTC.

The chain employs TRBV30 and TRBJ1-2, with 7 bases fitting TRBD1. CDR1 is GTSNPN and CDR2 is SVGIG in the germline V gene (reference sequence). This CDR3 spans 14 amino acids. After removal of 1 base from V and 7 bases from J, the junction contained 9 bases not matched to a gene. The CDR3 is CAWSALGQVGGYTF. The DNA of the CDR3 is TGTGCCTGGAGTGCCCTAGGACAGGTTGGTGGCTACACCTTC.

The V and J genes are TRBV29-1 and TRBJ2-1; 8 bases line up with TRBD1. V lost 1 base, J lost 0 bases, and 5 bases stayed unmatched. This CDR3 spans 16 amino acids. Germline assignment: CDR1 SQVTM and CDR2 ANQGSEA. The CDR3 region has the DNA TGCAGCGTTGAAGTCGGGACAGGTAGCTCCTACAATGAGCAGTTCTTC. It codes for CSVEVGTGSSYNEQFF.

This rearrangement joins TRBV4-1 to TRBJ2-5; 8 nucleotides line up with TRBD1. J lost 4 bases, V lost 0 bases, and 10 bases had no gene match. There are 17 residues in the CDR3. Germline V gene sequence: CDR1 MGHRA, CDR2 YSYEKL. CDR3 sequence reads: CASSQEMGVDRGETQYF. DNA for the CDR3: TGCGCCAGCAGCCAAGAAATGGGGGTCGACAGGGGAGAGACCCAGTACTTC.

The CDR3 spells CASSLDRSYYEQYF. DNA for the CDR3: TGTGCCAGCTCACTCGACAGGTCCTACTACGAGCAGTACTTC. This rearrangement joins TRBV18 to TRBJ2-7, with D perhaps TRBD1 (6 bases). The CDR3 contains 14 residues. Germline V gene sequence: CDR1 KGHSH, CDR2 LQKENI. V was pared by 4 bases and J by 3 bases, with 13 bases between.

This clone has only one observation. The CDR3 spells CASSSPTGTHYEQYF. CDR3 in DNA: TGTGCCAGCAGTTCGCCAACAGGGACCCACTACGAGCAGTACTTC. This rearrangement joins TRBV27 to TRBJ2-7; maybe TRBD1 (6 bases). The CDR3 is made up of 15 amino acids. Germline lookup yields CDR1 MNHEY and CDR2 SMNVEV (reference sequence). V shed 4 bases and J shed 3 bases, with 16 bases lying between them.

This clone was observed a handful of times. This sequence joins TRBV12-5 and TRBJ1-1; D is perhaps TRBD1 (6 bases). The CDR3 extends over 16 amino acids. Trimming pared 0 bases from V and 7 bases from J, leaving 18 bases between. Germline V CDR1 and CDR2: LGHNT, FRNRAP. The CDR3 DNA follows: TGTGCTAGTGGTTTGGTTTTGAGTTTGGACAGATATGAAGCTTTCTTT. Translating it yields CASGLVLSLDRYEAFF.

CDR3 bases: TGTGCCAGCAGCGTAGATACCCGACAGCACACCATATATTTT. This codes for CASSVDTRQHTIYF. The chain uses TRBV9 and TRBJ1-3; perhaps TRBD1 as D (5 bases). Trimming left V 0 bases short and J 8 bases short, with 12 bases between. Per germline, CDR1 SGDLS and CDR2 YYNGEE. There are 14 residues in the CDR3.

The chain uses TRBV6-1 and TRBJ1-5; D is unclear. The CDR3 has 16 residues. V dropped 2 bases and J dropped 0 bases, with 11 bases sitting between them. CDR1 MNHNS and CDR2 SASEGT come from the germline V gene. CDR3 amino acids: CASSERRRNSNQPQHF. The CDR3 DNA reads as TGTGCCAGCAGTGAAAGGAGGCGGAATAGCAATCAGCCCCAGCATTTT.

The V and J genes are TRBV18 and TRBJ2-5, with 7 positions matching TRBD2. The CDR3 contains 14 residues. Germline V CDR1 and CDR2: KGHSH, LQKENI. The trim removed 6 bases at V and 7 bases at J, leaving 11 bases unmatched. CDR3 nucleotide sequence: TGTGCCAGCTCCTCCGGGACTACGCTTGGGACCCAGTACTTC. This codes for CASSSGTTLGTQYF. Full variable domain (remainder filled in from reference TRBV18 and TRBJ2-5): NAGVMQNPRHLVRRRGQEARLRCSPMKGHSHVYWYRQLPEEGLKFMVYLQKENIIDESGMPKERFSAEFPKEGPSILRIQQVVRGDSAAYFCASSSGTTLGTQYFGPGTRLLVL.

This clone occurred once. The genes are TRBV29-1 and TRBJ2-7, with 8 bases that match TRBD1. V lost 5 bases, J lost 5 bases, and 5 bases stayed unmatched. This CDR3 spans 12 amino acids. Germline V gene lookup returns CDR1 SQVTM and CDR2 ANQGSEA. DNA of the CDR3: TGCAGCGTTACCACAGGGGGAGACGAGCAGTACTTC. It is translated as CSVTTGGDEQYF.